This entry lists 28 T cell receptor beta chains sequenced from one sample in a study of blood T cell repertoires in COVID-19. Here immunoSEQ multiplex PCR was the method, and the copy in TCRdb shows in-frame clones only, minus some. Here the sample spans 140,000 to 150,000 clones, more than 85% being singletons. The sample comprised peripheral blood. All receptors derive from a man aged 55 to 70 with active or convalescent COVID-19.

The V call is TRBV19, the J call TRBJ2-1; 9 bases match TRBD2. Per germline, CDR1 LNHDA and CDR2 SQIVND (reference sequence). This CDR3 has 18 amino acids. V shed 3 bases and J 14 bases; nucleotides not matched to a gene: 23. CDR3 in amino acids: CASSMLIAGVSAGRPEFF. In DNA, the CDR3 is TGTGCCAGTAGTATGCTGATAGCGGGAGTCTCAGCAGGCCGACCGGAGTTCTTC.

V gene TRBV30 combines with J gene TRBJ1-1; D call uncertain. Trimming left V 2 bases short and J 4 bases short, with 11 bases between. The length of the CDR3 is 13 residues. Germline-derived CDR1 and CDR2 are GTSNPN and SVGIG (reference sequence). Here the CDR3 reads CAWSLLTSTEAFF. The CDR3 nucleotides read TGTGCCTGGAGTTTATTGACTAGCACTGAAGCTTTCTTT. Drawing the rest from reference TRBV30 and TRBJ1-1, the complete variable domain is SQTIHQWPATLVQPVGSPLSLECTVEGTSNPNLYWYRQAAGRGLQLLFYSVGIGQISSEVPQNLSASRPQDRQFILSSKKLLLSDSGFYLCAWSLLTSTEAFFGQGTRLTVV.

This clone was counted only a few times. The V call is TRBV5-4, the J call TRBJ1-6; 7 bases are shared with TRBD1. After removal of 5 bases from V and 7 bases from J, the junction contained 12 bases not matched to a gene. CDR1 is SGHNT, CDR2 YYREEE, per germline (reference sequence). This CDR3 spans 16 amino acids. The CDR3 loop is CASSPGSTGFNSPLHF. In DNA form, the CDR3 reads TGTGCCAGCAGTCCGGGGTCGACAGGGTTCAATTCACCCCTCCACTTT.

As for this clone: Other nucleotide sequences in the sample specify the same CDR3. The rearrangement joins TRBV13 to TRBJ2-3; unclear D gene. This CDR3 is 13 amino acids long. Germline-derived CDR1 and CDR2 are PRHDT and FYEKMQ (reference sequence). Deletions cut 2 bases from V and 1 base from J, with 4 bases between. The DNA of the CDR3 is TGTGCCAGCAGCTTACTACGCACAGATACGCAGTATTTT. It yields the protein CASSLLRTDTQYF.

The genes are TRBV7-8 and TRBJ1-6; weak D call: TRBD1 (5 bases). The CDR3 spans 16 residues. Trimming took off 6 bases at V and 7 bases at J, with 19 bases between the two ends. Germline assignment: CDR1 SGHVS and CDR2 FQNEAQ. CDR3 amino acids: CASSPRRGGVNSPLHF. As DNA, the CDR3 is TGTGCCAGCAGTCCAAGGAGGGGAGGGGTGAATTCACCCCTCCACTTT. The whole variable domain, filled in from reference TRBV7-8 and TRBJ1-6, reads GAGVSQSPRYKVAKRGQDVALRCDPISGHVSLFWYQQALGQGPEFLTYFQNEAQLDKSGLPSDRFFAERPEGSVSTLKIQRTQQEDSAVYLCASSPRRGGVNSPLHFGNGTRLTVT.

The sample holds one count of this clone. CDR3 amino acids: CASSRETGADYGYTF. The CDR3 DNA follows: TGCGCCAGCAGCCGAGAGACAGGGGCGGACTATGGCTACACCTTC. The genes are TRBV5-1 and TRBJ1-2, with 8 bases aligning to TRBD1. The trim removed 4 bases at V and 3 bases at J, leaving 8 bases unmatched. CDR3 length: 15 amino acids. Germline V gene data show CDR1 as SGHRS and CDR2 as YFSETQ. The variable domain in full, with the rest retrieved from reference TRBV5-1 and TRBJ1-2, is KAGVTQTPRYLIKTRGQQVTLSCSPISGHRSVSWYQQTPGQGLQFLFEYFSETQRNKGNFPGRFSGRQFSNSRSEMNVSTLELGDSALYLCASSRETGADYGYTFGSGTRLTVV.

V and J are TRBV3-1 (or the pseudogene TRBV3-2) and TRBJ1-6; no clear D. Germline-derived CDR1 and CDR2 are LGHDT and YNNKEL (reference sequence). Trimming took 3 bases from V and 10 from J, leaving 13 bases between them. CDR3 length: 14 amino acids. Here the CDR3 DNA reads TGTGCCAGCAGCCAGGACTACCTTGGGTCACCCCTCCACTTT. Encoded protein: CASSQDYLGSPLHF.

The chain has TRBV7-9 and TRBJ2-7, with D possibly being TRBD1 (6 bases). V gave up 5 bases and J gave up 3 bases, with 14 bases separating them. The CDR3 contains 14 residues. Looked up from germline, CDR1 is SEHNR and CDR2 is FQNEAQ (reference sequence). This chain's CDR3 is CASSPGVRDYEQYF. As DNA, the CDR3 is TGTGCCAGCAGCCCAGGGGTCAGGGACTACGAGCAGTACTTC.

The CDR3 DNA is TGTGCCAGCTCACCAGGGCCCAATAATGAAAAACTGTTTTTT. This translates into CASSPGPNNEKLFF. The chain uses TRBV18 and TRBJ1-4; D ambiguous. The length of the CDR3 is 14 residues. Deletions cut 2 bases from V and 4 bases from J, with 8 bases between. The germline CDR1 and CDR2 sequences are KGHSH and LQKENI.

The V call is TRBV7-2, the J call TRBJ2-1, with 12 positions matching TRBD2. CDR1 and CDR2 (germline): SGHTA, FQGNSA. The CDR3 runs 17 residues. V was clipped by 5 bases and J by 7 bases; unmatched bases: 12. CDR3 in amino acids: CASSPSTASGRANEQFF. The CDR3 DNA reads TGTGCCAGCAGCCCGAGTACGGCTAGCGGGAGGGCAAATGAGCAGTTCTTC.

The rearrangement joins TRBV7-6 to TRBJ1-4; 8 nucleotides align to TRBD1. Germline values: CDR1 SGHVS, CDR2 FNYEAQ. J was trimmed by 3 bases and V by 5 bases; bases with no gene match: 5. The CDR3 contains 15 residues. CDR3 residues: CASSLMTGANEKLFF. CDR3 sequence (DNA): TGTGCCAGCAGCCTGATGACAGGGGCTAATGAAAAACTGTTTTTT.

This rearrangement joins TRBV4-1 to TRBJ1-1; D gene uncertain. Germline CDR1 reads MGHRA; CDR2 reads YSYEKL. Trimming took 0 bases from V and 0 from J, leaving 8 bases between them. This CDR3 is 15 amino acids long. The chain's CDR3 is CASSQELTLNTEAFF. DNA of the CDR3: TGCGCCAGCAGCCAAGAGCTGACATTGAACACTGAAGCTTTCTTT.

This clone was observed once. This CDR3 reads CASGLQASSNQPQHF. The DNA for the CDR3 is TGTGCCAGCGGACTCCAGGCTTCTAGTAATCAGCCCCAGCATTTT. The genes are TRBV6-5 and TRBJ1-5; no definite D call. V gave up 8 bases and J gave up 4 bases, with 18 bases separating them. The CDR3 is 15 residues long. Germline CDR1 MNHEY, CDR2 SVGAGI.

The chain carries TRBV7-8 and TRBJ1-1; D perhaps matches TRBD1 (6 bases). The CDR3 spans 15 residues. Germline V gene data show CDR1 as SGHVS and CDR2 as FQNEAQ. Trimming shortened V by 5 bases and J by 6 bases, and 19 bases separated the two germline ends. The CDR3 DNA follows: TGTGCCAGCAGCCTCGGACGGGGGGCGTGGGCTGAAGCTTTCTTT. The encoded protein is CASSLGRGAWAEAFF.

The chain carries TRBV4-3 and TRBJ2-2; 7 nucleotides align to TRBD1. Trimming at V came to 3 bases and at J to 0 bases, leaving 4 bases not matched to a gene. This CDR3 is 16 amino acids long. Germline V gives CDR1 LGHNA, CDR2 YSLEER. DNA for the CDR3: TGCGCCAGCAGCCATGGACAGGCCGCGAACACCGGGGAGCTGTTTTTT. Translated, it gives CASSHGQAANTGELFF.

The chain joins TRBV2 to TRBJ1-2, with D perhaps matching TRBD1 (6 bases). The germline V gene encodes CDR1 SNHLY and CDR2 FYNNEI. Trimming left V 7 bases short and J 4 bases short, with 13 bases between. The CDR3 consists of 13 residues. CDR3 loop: CASTRTDGYGYTF. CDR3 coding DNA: TGTGCCAGCACCCGGACAGACGGCTATGGCTACACCTTC.

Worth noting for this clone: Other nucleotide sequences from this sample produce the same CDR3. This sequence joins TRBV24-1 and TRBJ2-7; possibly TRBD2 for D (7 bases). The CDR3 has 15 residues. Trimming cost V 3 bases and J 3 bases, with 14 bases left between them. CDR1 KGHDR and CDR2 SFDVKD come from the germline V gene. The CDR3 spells CATSDGGGSSYEQYF. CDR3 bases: TGTGCCACCAGTGATGGGGGGGGCAGCAGCTACGAGCAGTACTTC.

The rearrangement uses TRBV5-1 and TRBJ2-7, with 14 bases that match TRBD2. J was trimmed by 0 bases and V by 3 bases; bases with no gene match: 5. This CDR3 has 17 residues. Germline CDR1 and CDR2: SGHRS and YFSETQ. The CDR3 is CASSSGTSGGTSYEQYF. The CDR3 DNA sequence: TGCGCCAGCAGCTCCGGGACTAGCGGGGGAACCTCCTACGAGCAGTACTTC.

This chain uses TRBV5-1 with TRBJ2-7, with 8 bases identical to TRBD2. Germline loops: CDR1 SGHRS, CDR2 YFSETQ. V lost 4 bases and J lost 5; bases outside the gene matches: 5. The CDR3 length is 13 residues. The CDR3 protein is CASSRTSSHEQYF. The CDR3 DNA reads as TGCGCCAGCAGCCGGACTAGCAGCCACGAGCAGTACTTC.

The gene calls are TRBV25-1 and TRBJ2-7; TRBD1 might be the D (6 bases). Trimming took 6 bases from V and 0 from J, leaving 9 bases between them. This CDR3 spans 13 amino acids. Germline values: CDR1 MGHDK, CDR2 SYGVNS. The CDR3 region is CASRRTASYEQYF. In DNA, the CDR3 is TGTGCCAGCAGGAGGACAGCCTCCTACGAGCAGTACTTC.

CDR3 region: CASSEGLAGNEQFF. The CDR3 nucleotides are TGCGCCAGCAGTGAGGGACTAGCGGGCAATGAGCAGTTCTTC. The V gene is TRBV10-2, the J gene TRBJ2-1; 11 positions match TRBD2. The CDR3 totals 14 residues. V gave up 2 bases and J gave up 6 bases; unmatched junction bases: 0. Per germline, CDR1 WSHSY and CDR2 SAAADI.

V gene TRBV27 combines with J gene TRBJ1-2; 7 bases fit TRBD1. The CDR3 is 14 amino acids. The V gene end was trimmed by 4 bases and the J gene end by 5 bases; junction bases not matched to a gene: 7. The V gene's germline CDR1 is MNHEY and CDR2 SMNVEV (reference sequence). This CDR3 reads CASSSPGTAYGYTF. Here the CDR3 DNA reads TGTGCCAGCAGTTCCCCCGGGACAGCATATGGCTACACCTTC.

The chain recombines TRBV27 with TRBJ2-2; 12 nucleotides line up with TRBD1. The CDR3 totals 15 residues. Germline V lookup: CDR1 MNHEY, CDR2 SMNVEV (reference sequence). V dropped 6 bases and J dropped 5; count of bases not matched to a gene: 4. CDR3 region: CASSRDRGLTGELFF. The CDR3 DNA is TGTGCCAGCAGCCGGGACAGGGGGCTGACCGGGGAGCTGTTTTTT.

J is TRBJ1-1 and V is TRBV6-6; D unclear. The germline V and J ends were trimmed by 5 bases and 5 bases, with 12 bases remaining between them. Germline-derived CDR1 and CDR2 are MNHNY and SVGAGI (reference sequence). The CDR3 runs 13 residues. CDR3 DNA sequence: TGTGCCAGCAGTAGAAATAGAGAAACTGAAGCTTTCTTT. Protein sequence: CASSRNRETEAFF.

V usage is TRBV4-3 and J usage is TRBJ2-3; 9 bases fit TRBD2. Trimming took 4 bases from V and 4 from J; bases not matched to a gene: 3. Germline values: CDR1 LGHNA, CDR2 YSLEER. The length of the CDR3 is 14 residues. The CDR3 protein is CASSRSGGSDTQYF. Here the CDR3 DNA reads TGCGCCAGCAGCCGTAGCGGGGGATCAGATACGCAGTATTTT.

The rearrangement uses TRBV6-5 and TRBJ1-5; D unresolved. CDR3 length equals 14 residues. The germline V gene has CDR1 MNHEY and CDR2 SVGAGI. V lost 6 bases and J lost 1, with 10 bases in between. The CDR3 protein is CASSLERSNQPQHF. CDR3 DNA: TGTGCCAGCAGCCTGGAGAGGAGCAATCAGCCCCAGCATTTT.

As DNA, the CDR3 is TGTGCCGCTCGAGCGGGGGGCTACACAGATACGCAGTATTTT. Its translation: CAARAGGYTDTQYF. The rearrangement joins TRBV2 to TRBJ2-3; 9 bases fit TRBD2. Germline V gene sequence: CDR1 SNHLY, CDR2 FYNNEI. The CDR3 covers 14 residues. Losses at the gene ends were 11 bases for V and 2 bases for J; bases not matched to a gene: 8.

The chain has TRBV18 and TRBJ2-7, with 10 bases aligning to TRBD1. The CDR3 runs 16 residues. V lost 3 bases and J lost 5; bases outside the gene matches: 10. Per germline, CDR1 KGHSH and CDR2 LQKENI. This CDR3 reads CASSPIIGTGADEQYF. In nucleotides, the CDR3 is TGTGCCAGCTCACCTATAATAGGGACAGGGGCCGACGAGCAGTACTTC.